This T cell receptor (beta chain) was sequenced during a study of blood T cell repertoires in COVID-19. Germline V gene lookup returns CDR1 SGHVS and CDR2 FQNEAQ. The CDR3 is made up of 16 amino acids. The ends lost 5 bases at V and 2 bases at J; junction bases unmatched: 6. The method was immunoSEQ multiplex PCR; TCRdb's version includes in-frame clones alone and lacks a portion of them. The sample has under 300,000 clones, over 85% seen once. The rearrangement uses TRBV7-8 and TRBJ2-6; 7 bases map to TRBD1. The sample comprised PBMCs or T cells enriched from blood (not recorded which). The TCR sequence derives from a woman in her sixties who had recovered from COVID-19. The CDR3 sequence: CASSTTGWAGANVLTF. The CDR3 DNA is TGTGCCAGCAGCACGACAGGGTGGGCTGGGGCCAACGTCCTGACTTTC.